This T cell receptor (beta chain) originates from a study of persistence of HIV-infected CD4 T cells. Nonspecific anti-CD3/anti-CD28 bead stimulation represents the broad CD4+ T cell repertoire. Sorting of responding CD4+ T cells relied on upregulated CD40 ligand together with CD69. In its sample, this clone is medium-sized. Its target is not known. Germline CDR1 SNHLY, CDR2 FYNNEI. The CDR3 is 14 residues long. Trimming cost V 2 bases and J 8 bases, with 15 bases left between them. The libraries were made with immunoSEQ version 4 in survey mode. Libraries were prepared by immunoSEQ multiplex PCR; TCRdb keeps only in-frame clonotypes and omits some of them. The profile shows about 43,000 clones, around 89% of them singletons.

The clonotype comes from an adult man with HIV who was CMV-seropositive. The chain links TRBV2 to TRBJ1-2; D perhaps matches TRBD1 (6 bases). Sequencing used CD4+ T cells sorted from PBMCs after roughly 18-hour stimulation, obtained from a patient who received antiretroviral therapy. CDR3 region: CASSEMAGATGYTF. For the CDR3, the DNA is TGTGCCAGCAGTGAAATGGCGGGGGCGACCGGCTACACCTTC.